The present T cell receptor beta chain was sequenced within a study of shared T cell receptors in the human thymus. Between the trimmed V and J ends, which lost 7 bases and 1 base, there was a span of 7 bases. Germline lookup yields CDR1 LNHDA and CDR2 SQIVND (reference sequence). This CDR3 region has 12 residues. The assay was immunoSEQ multiplex PCR, and TCRdb's table has in-frame clones only and misses some. The top ten clones hold 0.01% to 0.015% of a sample with hundreds of thousands of clones, approximately 80% of them seen once. The sample was also reused in another study, on human thymus T cells.

The sequenced sample was thymocytes. This receptor was taken from a boy in the first two years of life with a congenital heart defect. The J gene is TRBJ1-1, the V gene TRBV19; D unresolved. This CDR3 reads CASNRRNTEAFF. CDR3 DNA sequence: TGTGCCAGTAATAGGAGGAACACTGAAGCTTTCTTT.